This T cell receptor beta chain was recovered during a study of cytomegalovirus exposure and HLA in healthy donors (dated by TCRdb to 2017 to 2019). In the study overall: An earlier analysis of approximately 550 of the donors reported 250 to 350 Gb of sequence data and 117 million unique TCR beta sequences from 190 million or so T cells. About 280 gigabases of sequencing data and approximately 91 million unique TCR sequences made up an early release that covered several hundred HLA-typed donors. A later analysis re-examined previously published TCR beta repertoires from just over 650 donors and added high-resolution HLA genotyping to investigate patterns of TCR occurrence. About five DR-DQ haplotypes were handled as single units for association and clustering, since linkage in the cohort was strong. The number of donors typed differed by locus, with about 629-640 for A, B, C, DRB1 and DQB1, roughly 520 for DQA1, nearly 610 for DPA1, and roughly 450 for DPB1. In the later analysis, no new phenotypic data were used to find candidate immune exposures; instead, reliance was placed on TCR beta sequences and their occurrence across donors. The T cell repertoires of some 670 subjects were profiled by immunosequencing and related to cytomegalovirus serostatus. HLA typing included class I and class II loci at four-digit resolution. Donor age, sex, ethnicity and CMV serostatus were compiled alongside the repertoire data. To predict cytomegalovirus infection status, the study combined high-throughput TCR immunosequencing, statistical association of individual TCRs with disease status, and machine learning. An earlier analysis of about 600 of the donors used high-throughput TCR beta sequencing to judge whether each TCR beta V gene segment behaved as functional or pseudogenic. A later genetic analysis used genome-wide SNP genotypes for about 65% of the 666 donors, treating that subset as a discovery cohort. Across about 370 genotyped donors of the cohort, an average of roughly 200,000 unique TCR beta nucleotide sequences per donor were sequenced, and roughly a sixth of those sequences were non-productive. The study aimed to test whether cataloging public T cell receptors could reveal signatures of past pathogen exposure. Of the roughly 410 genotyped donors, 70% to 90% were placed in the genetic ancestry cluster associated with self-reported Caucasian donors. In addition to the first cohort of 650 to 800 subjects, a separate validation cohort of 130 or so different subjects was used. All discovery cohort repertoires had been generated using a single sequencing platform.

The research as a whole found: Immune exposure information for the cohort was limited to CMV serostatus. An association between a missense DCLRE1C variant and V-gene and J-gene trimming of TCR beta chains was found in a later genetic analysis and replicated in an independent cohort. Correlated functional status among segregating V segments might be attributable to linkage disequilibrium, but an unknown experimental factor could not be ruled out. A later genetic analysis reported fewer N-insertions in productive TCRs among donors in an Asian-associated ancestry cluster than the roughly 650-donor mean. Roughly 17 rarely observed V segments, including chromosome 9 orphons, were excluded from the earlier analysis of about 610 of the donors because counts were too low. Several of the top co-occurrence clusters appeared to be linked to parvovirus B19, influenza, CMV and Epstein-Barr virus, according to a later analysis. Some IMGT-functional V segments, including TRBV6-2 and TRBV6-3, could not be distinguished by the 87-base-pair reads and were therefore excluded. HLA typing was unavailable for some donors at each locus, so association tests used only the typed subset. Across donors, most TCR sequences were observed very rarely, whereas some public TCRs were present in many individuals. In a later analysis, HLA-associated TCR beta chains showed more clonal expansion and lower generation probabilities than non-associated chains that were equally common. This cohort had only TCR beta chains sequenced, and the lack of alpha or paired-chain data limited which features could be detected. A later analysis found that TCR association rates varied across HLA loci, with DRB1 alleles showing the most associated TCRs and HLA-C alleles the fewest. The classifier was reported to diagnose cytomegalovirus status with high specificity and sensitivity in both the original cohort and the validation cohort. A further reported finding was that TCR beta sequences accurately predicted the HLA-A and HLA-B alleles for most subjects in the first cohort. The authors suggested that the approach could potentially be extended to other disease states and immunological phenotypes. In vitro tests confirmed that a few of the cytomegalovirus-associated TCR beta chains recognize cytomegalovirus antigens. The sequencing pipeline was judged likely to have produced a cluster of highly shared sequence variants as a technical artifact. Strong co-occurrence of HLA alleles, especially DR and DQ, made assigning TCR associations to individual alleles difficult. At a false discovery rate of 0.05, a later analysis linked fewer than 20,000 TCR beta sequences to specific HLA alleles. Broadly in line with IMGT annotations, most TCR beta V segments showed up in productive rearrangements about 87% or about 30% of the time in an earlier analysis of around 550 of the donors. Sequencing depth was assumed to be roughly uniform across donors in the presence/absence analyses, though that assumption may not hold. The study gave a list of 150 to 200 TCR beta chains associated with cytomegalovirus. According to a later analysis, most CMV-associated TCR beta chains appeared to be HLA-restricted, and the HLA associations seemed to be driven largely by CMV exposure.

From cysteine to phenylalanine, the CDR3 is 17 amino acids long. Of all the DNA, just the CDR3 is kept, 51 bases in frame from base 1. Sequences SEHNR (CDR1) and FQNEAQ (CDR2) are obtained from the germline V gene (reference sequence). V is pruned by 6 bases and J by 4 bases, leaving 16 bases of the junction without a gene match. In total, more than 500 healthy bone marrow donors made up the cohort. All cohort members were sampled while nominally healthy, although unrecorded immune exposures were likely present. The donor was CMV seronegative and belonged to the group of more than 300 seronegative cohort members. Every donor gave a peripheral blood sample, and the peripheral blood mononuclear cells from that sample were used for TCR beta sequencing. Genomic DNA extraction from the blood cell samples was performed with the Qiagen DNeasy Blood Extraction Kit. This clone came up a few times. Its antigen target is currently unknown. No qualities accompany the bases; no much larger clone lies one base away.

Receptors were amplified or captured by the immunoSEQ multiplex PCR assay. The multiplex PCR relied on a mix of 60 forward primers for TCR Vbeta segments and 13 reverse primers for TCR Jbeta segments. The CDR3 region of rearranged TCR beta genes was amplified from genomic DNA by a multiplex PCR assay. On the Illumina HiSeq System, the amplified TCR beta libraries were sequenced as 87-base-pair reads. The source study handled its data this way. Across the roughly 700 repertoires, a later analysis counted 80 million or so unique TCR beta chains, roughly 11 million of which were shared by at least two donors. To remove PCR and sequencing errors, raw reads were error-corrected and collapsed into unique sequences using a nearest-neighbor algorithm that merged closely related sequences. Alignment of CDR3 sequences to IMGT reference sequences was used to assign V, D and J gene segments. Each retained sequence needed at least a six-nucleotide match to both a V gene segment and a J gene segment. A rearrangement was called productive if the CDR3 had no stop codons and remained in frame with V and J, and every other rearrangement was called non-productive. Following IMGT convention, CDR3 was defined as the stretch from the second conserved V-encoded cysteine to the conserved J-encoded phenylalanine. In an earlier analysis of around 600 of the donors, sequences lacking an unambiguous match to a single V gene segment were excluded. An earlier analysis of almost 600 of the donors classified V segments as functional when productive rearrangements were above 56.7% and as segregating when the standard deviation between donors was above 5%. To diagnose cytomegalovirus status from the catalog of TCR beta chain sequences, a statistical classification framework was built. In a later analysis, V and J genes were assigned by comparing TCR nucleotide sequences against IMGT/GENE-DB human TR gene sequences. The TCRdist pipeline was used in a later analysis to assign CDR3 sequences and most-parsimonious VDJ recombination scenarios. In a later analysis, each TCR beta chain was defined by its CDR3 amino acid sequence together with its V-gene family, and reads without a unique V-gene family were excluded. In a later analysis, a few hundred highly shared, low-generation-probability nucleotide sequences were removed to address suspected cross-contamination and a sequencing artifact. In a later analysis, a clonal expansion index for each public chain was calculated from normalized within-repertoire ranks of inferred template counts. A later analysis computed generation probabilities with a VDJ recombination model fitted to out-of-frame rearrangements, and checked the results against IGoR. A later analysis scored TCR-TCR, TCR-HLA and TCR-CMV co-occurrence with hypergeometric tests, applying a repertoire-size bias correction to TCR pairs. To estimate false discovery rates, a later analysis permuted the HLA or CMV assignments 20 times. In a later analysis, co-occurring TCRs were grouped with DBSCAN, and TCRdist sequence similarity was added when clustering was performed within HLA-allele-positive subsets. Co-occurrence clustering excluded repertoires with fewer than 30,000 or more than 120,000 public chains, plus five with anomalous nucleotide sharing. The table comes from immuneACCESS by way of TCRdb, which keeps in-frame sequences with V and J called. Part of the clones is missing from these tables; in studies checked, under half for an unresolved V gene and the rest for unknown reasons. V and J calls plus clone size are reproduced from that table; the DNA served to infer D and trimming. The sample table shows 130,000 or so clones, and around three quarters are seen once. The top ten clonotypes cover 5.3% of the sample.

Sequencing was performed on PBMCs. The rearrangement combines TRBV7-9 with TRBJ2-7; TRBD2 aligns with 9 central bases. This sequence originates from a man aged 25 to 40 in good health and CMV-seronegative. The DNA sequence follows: TGTGCCAGCAGGTCCGCGGGGGCTAGCGGGATTTATTACGAGCAGTACTTC. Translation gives CASRSAGASGIYYEQYF.